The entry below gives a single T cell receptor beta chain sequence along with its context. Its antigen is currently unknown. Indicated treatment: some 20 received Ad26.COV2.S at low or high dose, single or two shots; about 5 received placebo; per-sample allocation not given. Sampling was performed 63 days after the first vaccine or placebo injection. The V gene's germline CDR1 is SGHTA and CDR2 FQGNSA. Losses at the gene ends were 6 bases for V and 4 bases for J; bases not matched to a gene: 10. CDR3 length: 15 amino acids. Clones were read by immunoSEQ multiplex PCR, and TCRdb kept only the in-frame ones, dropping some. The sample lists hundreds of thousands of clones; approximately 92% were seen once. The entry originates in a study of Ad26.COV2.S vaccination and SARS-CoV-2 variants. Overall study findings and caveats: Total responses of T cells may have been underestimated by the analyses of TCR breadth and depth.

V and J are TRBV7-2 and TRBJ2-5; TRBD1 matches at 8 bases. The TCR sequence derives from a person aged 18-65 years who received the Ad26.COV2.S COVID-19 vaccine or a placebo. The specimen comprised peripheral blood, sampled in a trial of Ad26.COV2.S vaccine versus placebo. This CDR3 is CASRSTGGRGETQYF. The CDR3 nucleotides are TGTGCCAGCAGGTCTACAGGGGGAAGAGGAGAGACCCAGTACTTC.